This T cell receptor beta chain emerged from a study of blood T cell repertoires in COVID-19. The data were produced by immunoSEQ multiplex PCR, yet TCRdb's version contains in-frame clones alone and is incomplete. Among over 200,000 clones listed, approximately 86% were seen once. The CDR3 length is 19 residues. The V gene's germline CDR1 is LGHNA and CDR2 YSLEER. Trimming cost V 0 bases and J 4 bases, with 19 bases left between them. The sequenced material came from peripheral blood. The V call is TRBV4-3, the J call TRBJ1-6; D is possibly TRBD1 (6 bases). The clonotype was recovered from a man aged 35 to 55 with acute or convalescent COVID-19. The CDR3 reads CASSQEGTRPVIYNSPLHF. CDR3 bases: TGCGCCAGCAGCCAAGAGGGGACACGACCAGTTATTTATAATTCACCCCTCCACTTT.